The 16 T cell receptor beta chains given below trace back to one sample, sequenced in a study of cytomegalovirus exposure and HLA in healthy donors. The study ran its PCR with 60 Vbeta and 13 Jbeta primers. The table came from immunoSEQ multiplex PCR; TCRdb's copy has only in-frame clones and leaves some out. Here the sample spans around 140,000 clones, 60% to 80% being singletons. Sample: PBMCs. All receptors come from a male donor in good health and CMV-seronegative.

The CDR3 loop reads CASSQDQGGVEKLFF. The CDR3 nucleotides are TGTGCCAGCAGCCAAGATCAAGGGGGGGTAGAAAAACTGTTTTTT. V is TRBV4-2 and J is TRBJ1-4, with D perhaps TRBD1 (6 bases). Germline CDR1 is LGHNA and CDR2 is YNFKEQ. The CDR3 sequence is 15 residues long. V lost 0 bases to trimming and J lost 8 bases, with 13 bases between them.

The J gene is TRBJ2-1, the V gene TRBV5-1; D is perhaps TRBD1 or TRBD2 (6 bases each). The germline CDR1 and CDR2 sequences are SGHRS and YFSETQ. This CDR3 spans 16 amino acids. The V end lost 4 bases, the J end lost 0 bases, and 14 bases lay between the germline ends. The CDR3 is CASSLGGLSSYNEQFF. CDR3 in DNA: TGCGCCAGCAGCCTGGGGGGCCTTAGCTCCTACAATGAGCAGTTCTTC.

This clone was counted once. CDR3 region: CAGLQETQYF. CDR3 DNA: TGTGCTGGCCTCCAAGAGACCCAGTACTTC. The genes are TRBV30 and TRBJ2-5, with D uncertain. CDR1 is GTSNPN, CDR2 SVGIG, per germline (reference sequence). The CDR3 sequence is 10 residues long.

Only one count was recorded for this clone. The chain carries TRBV10-1 and TRBJ2-1; no definite D call. Germline V gene sequence: CDR1 WNHNN, CDR2 SYGVQD (reference sequence). This CDR3 has 14 residues. Between the trimmed V and J ends, which lost 0 bases and 2 bases, there was a span of 5 bases. The CDR3 is CASSESDTYNEQFF. For the CDR3, the DNA is TGCGCCAGCAGTGAGTCTGACACCTACAATGAGCAGTTCTTC.

The chain carries TRBV7-8 and TRBJ1-1; weak D call: TRBD1 (5 bases). Germline V gene data show CDR1 as SGHVS and CDR2 as FQNEAQ. The V and J ends lost 3 bases and 3 bases respectively, with 14 bases between them. The length of the CDR3 is 15 residues. CDR3 DNA sequence: TGTGCCAGCAGCTTTTCTCGGGACTGGGACACTGAAGCTTTCTTT. Protein sequence: CASSFSRDWDTEAFF.

This chain joins TRBV25-1 and TRBJ2-7; D gene unclear. The CDR3 spans 16 residues. V gave up 0 bases and J gave up 2 bases, with 14 bases separating them. Germline V gives CDR1 MGHDK, CDR2 SYGVNS. DNA of the CDR3: TGTGCCAGCAGTGAATATGAGGCAGCCTCCCCCTACGAGCAGTACTTC. This gives the protein CASSEYEAASPYEQYF.

The chain carries TRBV19 and TRBJ2-2; 7 bases are a match to TRBD1. Germline lookup yields CDR1 LNHDA and CDR2 SQIVND (reference sequence). The CDR3 runs 14 residues. The J segment lost 3 bases and the V segment lost 8 bases, leaving 6 bases of the junction unmatched. The CDR3 bases are TGTGCCAGTCAGGGACAGTTAGACACCGGGGAGCTGTTTTTT. It yields the protein CASQGQLDTGELFF.

The chain uses TRBV11-3 and TRBJ2-7; the match to TRBD1 covers 7 bases. The CDR3 extends over 15 amino acids. Germline loops: CDR1 SGHNT, CDR2 YENEEA. V was pared by 3 bases and J by 5 bases, with 10 bases of the junction left unmatched. This CDR3 is CASSFRGQTRNEQYF. The CDR3 DNA reads TGTGCCAGCAGCTTCAGGGGACAGACTCGGAACGAGCAGTACTTC.

This chain joins TRBV6-6 and TRBJ2-1, with D possibly TRBD2 on 5 matching bases. Germline V gives CDR1 MNHNY, CDR2 SVGAGI (reference sequence). This CDR3 is 13 amino acids long. Between the trimmed V and J ends, which lost 10 bases and 0 bases, there was a span of 10 bases. The CDR3 region is CAIGRGSYNEQFF. CDR3 coding DNA: TGTGCCATCGGACGGGGCTCCTACAATGAGCAGTTCTTC.

CDR3 nucleotides: TGTGCCAGCAGCCCTCTGAACAGGGGGCGTACAGCTTTCTTT. This sequence encodes CASSPLNRGRTAFF. This chain joins TRBV5-6 and TRBJ1-1, with 9 bases fitting TRBD1. The CDR3 extends over 14 amino acids. J was trimmed by 10 bases and V by 4 bases; bases with no gene match: 11. From germline, CDR1 is SGHDT and CDR2 YYEEEE.

Note on this clone: The same CDR3 also results from other DNA sequences found in this sample. The CDR3 DNA follows: TGCGCCAGCAGCCTAGGCGGGACTACCTCTAGCACAGATACGCAGTATTTT. Translated: CASSLGGTTSSTDTQYF. The chain employs TRBV10-1 and TRBJ2-3; 7 bases are a match to TRBD2. This CDR3 has 17 residues. Losses at the gene ends were 6 bases for V and 0 bases for J; bases not matched to a gene: 12. CDR1 and CDR2 (germline): WNHNN, SYGVQD (reference sequence).

V usage is TRBV6-5 and J usage is TRBJ1-6, with D uncertain. The CDR3 contains 15 residues. With 2 bases removed from V and 9 bases from J, the gap between germline ends came to 14 bases. Germline CDR1 is MNHEY and CDR2 is SVGAGI. CDR3 residues: CASSYEGRSRSPLHF. The CDR3 coding sequence is TGTGCCAGCAGTTACGAGGGCAGGTCGCGTTCACCCCTCCACTTT.

V is TRBV5-6 and J is TRBJ1-1; D is perhaps TRBD1 (6 bases). Germline-derived CDR1 and CDR2 are SGHDT and YYEEEE. Trimming pared 0 bases from V and 10 bases from J, leaving 16 bases between. The CDR3 sequence is 14 residues long. The CDR3 region is CASSLGQVLWGAFF. CDR3 coding DNA: TGTGCCAGCAGCTTGGGACAGGTCTTGTGGGGAGCTTTCTTT. The complete variable domain, with remaining parts taken from reference TRBV5-6 and TRBJ1-1, reads DAGVTQSPTHLIKTRGQQVTLRCSPKSGHDTVSWYQQALGQGPQFIFQYYEEEERQRGNFPDRFSGHQFPNYSSELNVNALLLGDSALYLCASSLGQVLWGAFFGQGTRLTVV.

The genes are TRBV6-1 and TRBJ2-2, with TRBD2 as a possible D gene (6 bases). Germline-derived CDR1 and CDR2 are MNHNS and SASEGT. V lost 8 bases and J 5 bases, leaving 15 bases between the germline ends. This CDR3 contains 14 residues. In DNA, the CDR3 is TGTGCCAGCCCGCCCGCGGGGAAGACCGGGGAGCTGTTTTTT. Its protein product is CASPPAGKTGELFF.

The chain links TRBV27 to TRBJ2-7, with TRBD1 matching over 8 bases. The CDR3 contains 15 residues. Germline assignment: CDR1 MNHEY and CDR2 SMNVEV (reference sequence). V lost 2 bases, J lost 2 bases, and 5 bases stayed unmatched. The CDR3 DNA is TGTGCCAGCAGTTTAGGACAGGGCCTCCCCTACGAGCAGTACTTC. This encodes CASSLGQGLPYEQYF.

The J gene is TRBJ2-2, the V gene TRBV11-2; 7 nucleotides align to TRBD2. V lost 1 base, J lost 2 bases, and 7 bases stayed unmatched. This CDR3 spans 17 amino acids. Germline V gene data show CDR1 as SGHAT and CDR2 as FQNNGV. The CDR3 nucleotides read TGTGCCAGCAGCTTAGGGCCGGGACTATCCAACACCGGGGAGCTGTTTTTT. Protein: CASSLGPGLSNTGELFF.